This T cell receptor (beta chain) was sequenced during a study of blood T cell repertoires in COVID-19. The CDR3 extends over 15 amino acids. Trimming cost V 3 bases and J 8 bases; bases outside gene matches: 10. Looked up from germline, CDR1 is LNHDA and CDR2 is SQIVND (reference sequence). Assay used: immunoSEQ multiplex PCR; TCRdb lists only in-frame clones, some missing. The sample holds tens of thousands of clones, 87% seen once. The sequence was collected from a human donor with active COVID-19. The donor label of this sample is uncertain. The chain recombines TRBV19 with TRBJ2-1; 7 bases fit TRBD2. Sequenced material: peripheral blood. In DNA, the CDR3 is TGTGCCAGTAGTATGCAAGGCGGGAGTATCTATGAGCAGTTCTTC. As protein: CASSMQGGSIYEQFF.